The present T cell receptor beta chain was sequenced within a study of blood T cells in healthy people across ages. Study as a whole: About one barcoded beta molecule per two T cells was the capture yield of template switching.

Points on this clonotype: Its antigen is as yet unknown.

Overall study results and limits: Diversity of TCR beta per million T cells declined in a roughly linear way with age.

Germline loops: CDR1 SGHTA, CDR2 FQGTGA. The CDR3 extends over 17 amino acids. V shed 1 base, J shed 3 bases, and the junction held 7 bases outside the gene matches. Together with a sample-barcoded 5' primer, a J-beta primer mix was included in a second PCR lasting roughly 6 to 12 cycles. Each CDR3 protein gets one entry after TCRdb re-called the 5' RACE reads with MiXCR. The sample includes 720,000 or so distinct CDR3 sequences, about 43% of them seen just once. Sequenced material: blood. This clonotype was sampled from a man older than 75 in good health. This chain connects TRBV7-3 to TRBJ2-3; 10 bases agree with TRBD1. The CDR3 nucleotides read TGTGCCAGCAGCTTAATGCCGACAGGGGGCAGGACAGATACGCAGTATTTT. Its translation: CASSLMPTGGRTDTQYF.